This T cell receptor beta chain derives from a study of cytomegalovirus exposure and HLA in healthy donors. Notes on the study in general: Productive rates of about 87% or about 30% were seen for most TCR beta V segments in an earlier analysis.

PCR amplification relied on 60 Vbeta primers (plus 13 Jbeta primers). Method: immunoSEQ multiplex PCR; TCRdb's copy keeps in-frame clones and lacks some. This table has a few hundred thousand clones, about 77% appearing once. Worth noting for this clone: The antigen is unknown.

The clonotype comes from a woman aged 25 to 45 in good health and CMV-seronegative. Sample: PBMCs.

The CDR3 protein is CASSPQGQPYYGYTF. CDR3 DNA sequence: TGTGCCAGCAGCCCGCAGGGTCAGCCATACTATGGCTACACCTTC. This chain joins TRBV7-8 and TRBJ1-2; possible D gene TRBD1, 5 bases. The CDR3 length is 15 residues. The V and J ends lost 5 bases and 3 bases respectively, with 16 bases between them. Germline V lookup: CDR1 SGHVS, CDR2 FQNEAQ.